A single T cell receptor (beta chain) is shown here with its context. Its antigen is unidentified. Reverse transcription of all isolated RNA meant that expressed TCRB transcripts were sequenced. The method was immunoSEQ multiplex PCR; TCRdb's version includes in-frame clones alone and lacks a portion of them. The repertoire holds 140,000 or so clones, with 9% to 9.5% as singletons. J was trimmed by 6 bases and V by 2 bases; bases with no gene match: 3. This CDR3 is 13 amino acids long. Germline V CDR1 and CDR2: GTSNPN, SVGIG (reference sequence). The record originates from a study of beta chain features in type 1 diabetes. Broader study findings: Unsettled here was the matter of whether HLA type influences TCRB rearrangement. At VDJ recombination sites, type 1 diabetes patients had fewer insertions and more deleted nucleotides.

Sequenced sample: central memory CD4+ T cells from blood. This TCR was recovered from a man aged 18 to 35 in good health. The chain is built from TRBV30 and TRBJ1-5, with 8 positions matching TRBD1. This CDR3 reads CAWSQGAGQPQHF. DNA of the CDR3: TGTGCCTGGAGTCAGGGGGCGGGTCAGCCCCAGCATTTT.